The 10 T cell receptor beta chains reported below all come from one sample, sequenced in a study of shared clonotypes between healthy human individuals. TCRdb keeps only in-frame clones here, not all; method: immunoSEQ multiplex PCR. The data show about 2.2 million clones, over 85% seen once. Naive CD8 isolation took CD45RO-negative cells positively selected for CCR7 and excluded terminally differentiated effector memory CD45RA+ cells. The sequenced material came from naive CD8+ T cells from PBMCs. These receptors all stem from a man between 18 and 35 years old in good health. Some clones in this sample may be carry-over from other donors' samples.

The chain is built from TRBV7-9 and TRBJ2-1; D uncertain. The germline V and J ends were trimmed by 2 bases and 10 bases, with 6 bases remaining between them. The CDR3 is 11 residues long. Per germline, CDR1 SEHNR and CDR2 FQNEAQ (reference sequence). CDR3 in DNA: TGTGCCAGCAGCTTAATATACGAGCAGTTCTTC. Its protein is CASSLIYEQFF.

With respect to this clone: This CDR3 is also generated by other DNA sequences in the sample. V is TRBV7-9 and J is TRBJ1-5; D ambiguous. V lost 1 base and J lost 4, with 8 bases in between. The CDR3 spans 14 residues. Germline V gives CDR1 SEHNR, CDR2 FQNEAQ (reference sequence). The CDR3 sequence is CASSLGVGNQPQHF. The CDR3 DNA reads as TGTGCCAGCAGCTTAGGGGTCGGGAATCAGCCCCAGCATTTT. Full variable domain (remainder filled in from reference TRBV7-9 and TRBJ1-5): DTGVSQNPRHKITKRGQNVTFRCDPISEHNRLYWYRQTLGQGPEFLTYFQNEAQLEKSRLLSDRFSAERPKGSFSTLEIQRTEQGDSAMYLCASSLGVGNQPQHFGDGTRLSIL.

The chain couples TRBV14 to TRBJ2-1, with TRBD2 as a possible D gene (6 bases). The germline V gene has CDR1 SGHDN and CDR2 FVKESK. CDR3 length equals 15 residues. V lost 6 bases and J 0 bases, leaving 12 bases between the germline ends. CDR3 loop: CASRRAGSSYNEQFF. In nucleotides, the CDR3 is TGTGCCAGCAGACGGGCGGGGAGCTCCTACAATGAGCAGTTCTTC.

On this clone: This same CDR3 is encoded by further DNA sequences in the sample. The chain has TRBV7-9 and TRBJ2-2, with D uncertain. Germline V gene sequence: CDR1 SEHNR, CDR2 FQNEAQ (reference sequence). CDR3 length: 12 amino acids. V lost 1 base to trimming and J lost 7 bases, with 4 bases between them. CDR3 sequence (DNA): TGTGCCAGCAGCTTAGTAGTCGGGGAGCTGTTTTTT. Protein sequence: CASSLVVGELFF. The complete variable domain, with remaining parts taken from reference TRBV7-9 and TRBJ2-2, reads DTGVSQNPRHKITKRGQNVTFRCDPISEHNRLYWYRQTLGQGPEFLTYFQNEAQLEKSRLLSDRFSAERPKGSFSTLEIQRTEQGDSAMYLCASSLVVGELFFGEGSRLTVL.

On this clone itself: Other DNA sequences in the same sample also yield this CDR3. The rearrangement uses TRBV5-1 and TRBJ1-1; D gene uncertain. The CDR3 length is 11 residues. Trimming took 0 bases from V and 6 from J, leaving 3 bases between them. Looked up from germline, CDR1 is SGHRS and CDR2 is YFSETQ. The CDR3 bases are TGCGCCAGCAGCTTGGGGGCTGAAGCTTTCTTT. Protein sequence: CASSLGAEAFF.

CDR3: CASSLAVRYGYTF. The CDR3 DNA sequence: TGTGCCAGCAGTTTAGCGGTTCGCTATGGCTACACCTTC. This chain connects TRBV28 to TRBJ1-2; D gene ambiguous. The germline V gene has CDR1 MDHEN and CDR2 SYDVKM. V was clipped by 2 bases and J by 4 bases, with 8 bases between them. This CDR3 has 13 amino acids.

This clone is a singleton in its sample. J is TRBJ2-5 and V is TRBV9, with 7 bases lining up with TRBD2. The CDR3 contains 14 residues. Germline V gene sequence: CDR1 SGDLS, CDR2 YYNGEE. V was pared by 9 bases and J by 1 base, with 9 bases of the junction left unmatched. The CDR3 nucleotides are TGTGCCACCTCGTACGGGGGGACCCAAGAGACCCAGTACTTC. Translated: CATSYGGTQETQYF.

The V call is TRBV19, the J call TRBJ2-5, with 7 bases identical to TRBD1. The J segment lost 5 bases and the V segment lost 3 bases, leaving 9 bases of the junction unmatched. CDR1 and CDR2 from the germline V gene are LNHDA and SQIVND (reference sequence). This CDR3 comprises 15 residues. CDR3 protein: CASSIPRQGQETQYF. The CDR3 DNA reads as TGTGCCAGTAGTATCCCGCGACAGGGACAGGAGACCCAGTACTTC.

This sequence joins TRBV5-1 and TRBJ1-2; 7 nucleotides match TRBD1. The CDR3 covers 18 residues. J gave up 0 bases and V 0 bases, and 11 bases lay outside the gene matches. In germline, CDR1 is SGHRS, CDR2 YFSETQ. The CDR3 coding sequence is TGCGCCAGCAGCTTGGATACTGTGACAGGGATAGCTAACTATGGCTACACCTTC. Protein sequence: CASSLDTVTGIANYGYTF. The variable domain in full, with the rest retrieved from reference TRBV5-1 and TRBJ1-2, is KAGVTQTPRYLIKTRGQQVTLSCSPISGHRSVSWYQQTPGQGLQFLFEYFSETQRNKGNFPGRFSGRQFSNSRSEMNVSTLELGDSALYLCASSLDTVTGIANYGYTFGSGTRLTVV.

The rearrangement links TRBV19 to TRBJ2-1, with 11 nucleotides matching TRBD2. Germline CDR1 is LNHDA and CDR2 is SQIVND (reference sequence). J was trimmed by 4 bases and V by 1 base; bases with no gene match: 15. CDR3 length: 20 amino acids. CDR3 protein: CASSIVPGTSGSRIYNEQFF. Written as DNA, the CDR3 is TGTGCCAGTAGTATAGTCCCCGGGACTAGCGGTAGTCGAATTTACAATGAGCAGTTCTTC.